This entry is about one T cell receptor beta chain. There are a few counts of this clone. The antigen it binds to is not known. Per-nucleotide qualities are absent, and no much larger clonotype sits a single base away. The data are from a study of blood T cell repertoires in COVID-19 (dated by TCRdb to the early 2020s). About the full investigation: The collaborator samples originated in the United States, Italy and Spain and spanned the acute and convalescent phases of COVID-19. The prospective study material was composed of cDNA or gDNA derived from T cells, B-cell-depleted T cells, or PBMCs. The dataset comprised deeply sampled blood TCRbeta repertoires from subjects exposed to, actively infected with, or recovered from COVID-19. The repertoires were released in a freely available public database intended as a resource for research on the immune response to SARS-CoV-2. Samples came from the ongoing ImmuneRACE study (first 160 participants) plus 1,254 subjects from 6 global collaborators. A de-identified subject ID, COVID-19 status, age in years and sex were almost always included in the sample metadata. HLA class I and class II types, where available, came from metadata supplied by the sample provider rather than from assay-based typing. Overall study outcomes, separate from this receptor: The amount of clinical and demographic metadata varied by source and participant and was provided uncurated.

Collaborating institutions collected whole blood in K2EDTA tubes following their own protocols. For TCRbeta analysis, collaborators shipped samples as frozen whole blood, isolated PBMCs, or DNA extracted from either of those sample types. V ends up 0 bases short and J 3 bases short, with an unmatched junction base count of 5. The germline V gene sets CDR1 to SGHTA and CDR2 to FQGNSA. The CDR3, cysteine through phenylalanine, is 15 amino acids long. Solely the CDR3 DNA is kept, with 45 bases framed from the first base. TCRbeta CDR3 regions were amplified from genomic DNA by means of the immunoSEQ Assay, a bias-controlled multiplex PCR. The paper's processing steps were these. The number of nucleated cells in each sample was estimated from the amplification of reference gene primers within the assay. To quantify the absolute abundance of each unique TCRbeta CDR3 rearrangement, sequence reads were collapsed and filtered. For each sample, productive Simpson clonality was calculated as the square root of Simpson's diversity index across productive rearrangements. TCRdb limited this immuneACCESS table to in-frame rearrangements with V and J called. A share of clones is missing; checked studies link under half to unresolved V genes, and the rest is unexplained. D and trimming come from the DNA, and the V and J calls and clone size come from that table. This sample gives 14,000 or so clones in total; roughly 80% of them show up just once. The top ten clones comprise roughly 9.1% of the sample.

This TCR came from a human donor in a cohort sampled during active COVID-19. The sequence links TRBV7-2 to TRBJ2-7, with 7 middle bases fitting TRBD1. The specimen was peripheral blood. The bases read TGTGCCAGCAGCTTAGCCGGACAGGTCGGCTACGAGCAGTACTTC. This yields the protein CASSLAGQVGYEQYF.